This TCR beta chain was sequenced in a study of cytomegalovirus exposure and HLA in healthy donors. On the study more broadly: Earlier work reported 117 million unique TCR beta sequences from 150 million to 200 million T cells.

The PCR was carried out with 60 Vbeta primers and 13 Jbeta primers. Method: immunoSEQ multiplex PCR; TCRdb's copy keeps in-frame clones and lacks some. The data contain tens of thousands of clones, around 84% of them singletons. General study results and limits: Specificity for CMV antigens was confirmed in vitro for a few of the CMV-associated chains. Available immune exposure information was restricted to CMV serostatus only. A prior analysis recorded that most TCR beta V segments were productive about 87% or about 30% of the time.

In the case of this clone: What it binds is unknown.

The sample was PBMCs. The receptor was isolated from a male donor in good health and CMV-seronegative.

The CDR3 protein is CAWGHQDRLDQPQHF. The CDR3, as DNA: TGTGCCTGGGGCCACCAGGACAGGTTGGATCAGCCCCAGCATTTT. This chain connects TRBV30 to TRBJ1-5, with TRBD1 identical over 7 bases. The CDR3 runs 15 residues. Germline CDR1 and CDR2: GTSNPN and SVGIG (reference sequence). The V gene end was trimmed by 5 bases and the J gene end by 5 bases; junction bases not matched to a gene: 12. Using reference TRBV30 and TRBJ1-5 for the parts outside the CDR3, the full variable domain is SQTIHQWPATLVQPVGSPLSLECTVEGTSNPNLYWYRQAAGRGLQLLFYSVGIGQISSEVPQNLSASRPQDRQFILSSKKLLLSDSGFYLCAWGHQDRLDQPQHFGDGTRLSIL.